This T cell receptor (beta chain) was recovered during a study of T cells after yellow fever vaccination. Overall study results and limits: The secondary response showed a weaker magnitude and a faster peak, day 5 versus 15.

Looked up from germline, CDR1 is SQVTM and CDR2 is ANQGSEA. With 7 bases clipped from V and 5 bases from J, the junction kept 4 bases outside the gene matches. The CDR3 loop spans 11 amino acids. UMIs were added to TCR cDNA along with a universal primer site when it was made by 5'RACE template switching. TCRdb ran MiXCR on the 5' RACE reads and lists one entry per CDR3 protein. This table holds tens of thousands of distinct CDR3 sequences, approximately 6.9% found once. This clonotype was recorded a few times. What it binds is unknown. The V call is TRBV29-1, the J call TRBJ1-2, with 7 nucleotides matching TRBD1. Sequences were derived from CD8+ T cells sorted from PBMCs, sampled roughly 5 days after the first yellow fever vaccination. The source of this sequence is a man between 18 and 29 years old who received the YFV17D yellow fever vaccine. CDR3: CSAAGGYGYTF. CDR3 nucleotides: TGCAGCGCGGCAGGGGGTTATGGCTACACCTTC.